These 17 T cell receptor beta chains were all obtained from the same sample, sequenced in a study of OX40 agonist ivuxolimab in advanced cancers. Profiled with immunoSEQ multiplex PCR; TCRdb holds only in-frame clones, not every one. The sample has some 65,000 clones, less than 85% seen once. The specimen comprised CD4+ or CD8+ T cells sorted from blood, sampled in a trial of the OX40 agonist ivuxolimab. All receptors derive from an adult with an advanced solid tumor such as melanoma, head and neck, liver or kidney cancer.

The chain recombines TRBV4-2 with TRBJ2-7; D is uncertain. The CDR3 extends over 11 amino acids. The germline gives CDR1 LGHNA, CDR2 YNFKEQ. Trimming shortened V by 0 bases and J by 5 bases, and 2 bases separated the two germline ends. CDR3 residues: CASSQEDEQYF. The DNA of the CDR3 is TGTGCCAGCAGCCAAGAGGACGAGCAGTACTTC.

V usage is TRBV28 and J usage is TRBJ2-3; 8 nucleotides line up with TRBD2. The V gene's germline CDR1 is MDHEN and CDR2 SYDVKM. V lost 7 bases and J lost 0; bases outside the gene matches: 3. CDR3 length: 14 amino acids. CDR3 DNA: TGTGCCAGCAATGCGGGGGGTAGCACAGATACGCAGTATTTT. Protein sequence: CASNAGGSTDTQYF.

This clone appeared a single time. The chain combines TRBV7-3 with TRBJ2-1; no definite D call. Trimming pared 2 bases from V and 9 bases from J, leaving 11 bases between. From germline, CDR1 is SGHTA and CDR2 FQGTGA. The CDR3 has 13 amino acids. The CDR3 sequence is CASSLESGGEQFF. In DNA form, the CDR3 reads TGTGCCAGCAGCTTAGAATCTGGTGGTGAGCAGTTCTTC.

The V and J genes are TRBV27 and TRBJ2-7, with TRBD1 matching 8 bases. Germline values: CDR1 MNHEY, CDR2 SMNVEV (reference sequence). Trimming cost V 6 bases and J 2 bases; bases outside gene matches: 6. This CDR3 comprises 14 residues. CDR3 coding DNA: TGTGCCAGCAGCCGTAGGACAGGGACCTACGAGCAGTACTTC. Translated, it gives CASSRRTGTYEQYF.

About this clone: The sample holds other DNA sequences that translate to the same CDR3. V and J are TRBV7-9 and TRBJ2-2; no reliable D call. The V end was cut by 3 bases, the J end by 2 bases, with 1 base between. Germline V gene sequence: CDR1 SEHNR, CDR2 FQNEAQ (reference sequence). This CDR3 is built from 12 residues. The CDR3 sequence is CASSFNTGELFF. CDR3 nucleotide sequence: TGTGCCAGCAGCTTCAACACCGGGGAGCTGTTTTTT.

The chain carries TRBV11-3 and TRBJ2-3; TRBD2 is a possible D gene (5 bases). Germline V CDR1 and CDR2: SGHNT, YENEEA. Between the trimmed V and J ends, which lost 5 bases and 2 bases, there was a span of 17 bases. This CDR3 region has 16 residues. The CDR3 DNA reads as TGTGCCAGCAGCCCCGGACTCGAGGATCCCACAGATACGCAGTATTTT. Protein sequence: CASSPGLEDPTDTQYF.

The CDR3 sequence: CASSEAPGTARGYTF. As DNA, the CDR3 is TGTGCCAGCAGTGAAGCCCCCGGGACGGCTCGTGGCTACACCTTC. V is TRBV6-1 and J is TRBJ1-2; D is perhaps TRBD1 (5 bases). The V end was cut by 0 bases, the J end by 7 bases, with 15 bases between. The CDR3 is 15 amino acids. The germline V gene encodes CDR1 MNHNS and CDR2 SASEGT.

The CDR3 DNA is TGTGCCAGTAGTATCTACTACGAGCAGTACTTC. It yields the protein CASSIYYEQYF. The chain couples TRBV19 to TRBJ2-7; D gene ambiguous. Germline CDR1 and CDR2: LNHDA and SQIVND (reference sequence). V lost 3 bases and J 3 bases, leaving 3 bases between the germline ends. There are 11 residues in the CDR3.

The gene calls are TRBV5-4 and TRBJ1-1, with D possibly TRBD1 on 5 matching bases. Trimming left V 1 base short and J 1 base short, with 11 bases between. There are 15 residues in the CDR3. Per germline, CDR1 SGHNT and CDR2 YYREEE (reference sequence). In DNA form, the CDR3 reads TGTGCCAGCAGCTTGAGGGGCGCGGGGAACACTGAAGCTTTCTTT. Translated, it gives CASSLRGAGNTEAFF.

This clone has just one count. This chain links TRBV13 with TRBJ1-2; possible D gene TRBD1, 5 bases. The CDR3 is 13 amino acids. Germline CDR1 is PRHDT and CDR2 is FYEKMQ (reference sequence). Trimming pared 6 bases from V and 6 bases from J, leaving 14 bases between. The CDR3 region is CASSPLGGNGYTF. CDR3 in DNA: TGTGCCAGCAGTCCCCTTGGGGGTAATGGCTACACCTTC.

This clone has a handful of counts. The rearrangement links TRBV4-1 to TRBJ2-1, with unresolved D. Per the germline V gene, CDR1 is MGHRA and CDR2 is YSYEKL. The CDR3 covers 16 residues. The ends were cut back, 0 bases at V and 3 bases at J, with 12 bases in the middle. CDR3 loop: CASSQEVTGLYNEQFF. CDR3 coding DNA: TGCGCCAGCAGCCAAGAGGTGACTGGCCTCTACAATGAGCAGTTCTTC.

This chain uses TRBV6-5 with TRBJ1-6; 8 bases line up with TRBD1. Germline V gene lookup returns CDR1 MNHEY and CDR2 SVGAGI. Trimming removed 4 bases from V and 14 bases from J; junction bases left unmatched: 10. This CDR3 is built from 14 residues. Here the CDR3 reads CASSFKPTGVALHF. CDR3 coding DNA: TGTGCCAGCAGTTTTAAACCGACAGGGGTCGCCCTCCACTTT.

Here the CDR3 reads CASSFGTNKGNEQFF. For the CDR3, the DNA is TGTGCCAGCAGCTTCGGGACAAATAAGGGCAATGAGCAGTTCTTC. The chain is built from TRBV7-3 and TRBJ2-1; D might be TRBD1 (6 bases). The V end was cut by 3 bases, the J end by 6 bases, with 15 bases between. Germline CDR1 reads SGHTA; CDR2 reads FQGTGA. The CDR3 runs 15 residues.

In its sample, this clone was seen a few times. The rearrangement uses TRBV6-5 and TRBJ2-2; TRBD2 aligns across 13 bases. The germline CDR1 and CDR2 sequences are MNHEY and SVGAGI. This CDR3 is 15 amino acids long. The J segment lost 9 bases and the V segment lost 6 bases, leaving 7 bases of the junction unmatched. CDR3 in DNA: TGTGCCAGCAGCCGGACTAGCGGGAGTATGTGGGAGCTGTTTTTT. Amino acids: CASSRTSGSMWELFF.

The chain joins TRBV10-3 to TRBJ2-1; 7 bases align to TRBD1. Germline CDR1 reads ENHRY; CDR2 reads SYGVKD. This CDR3 spans 13 amino acids. The CDR3, as DNA: TGTGCTACCCGGGACAGTGAACACAATGAGCAGTTCTTC. Translating it yields CATRDSEHNEQFF.

The chain carries TRBV27 and TRBJ1-6, with D unresolved. Trimming took off 7 bases at V and 0 bases at J, with 16 bases between the two ends. The CDR3 extends over 17 amino acids. Germline V CDR1 and CDR2: MNHEY, SMNVEV (reference sequence). CDR3 nucleotide sequence: TGTGCCAGCAAAATAGCCGGTCTTAGCTCCTATAATTCACCCCTCCACTTT. It yields the protein CASKIAGLSSYNSPLHF.

The rearrangement links TRBV6-5 to TRBJ2-7; D gene uncertain. This CDR3 is built from 13 residues. V gave up 5 bases and J gave up 2 bases, with 10 bases separating them. The germline V gene encodes CDR1 MNHEY and CDR2 SVGAGI. The CDR3 nucleotides are TGTGCCAGCAGTCGGACGGTTACCTACGAGCAGTACTTC. It yields the protein CASSRTVTYEQYF.